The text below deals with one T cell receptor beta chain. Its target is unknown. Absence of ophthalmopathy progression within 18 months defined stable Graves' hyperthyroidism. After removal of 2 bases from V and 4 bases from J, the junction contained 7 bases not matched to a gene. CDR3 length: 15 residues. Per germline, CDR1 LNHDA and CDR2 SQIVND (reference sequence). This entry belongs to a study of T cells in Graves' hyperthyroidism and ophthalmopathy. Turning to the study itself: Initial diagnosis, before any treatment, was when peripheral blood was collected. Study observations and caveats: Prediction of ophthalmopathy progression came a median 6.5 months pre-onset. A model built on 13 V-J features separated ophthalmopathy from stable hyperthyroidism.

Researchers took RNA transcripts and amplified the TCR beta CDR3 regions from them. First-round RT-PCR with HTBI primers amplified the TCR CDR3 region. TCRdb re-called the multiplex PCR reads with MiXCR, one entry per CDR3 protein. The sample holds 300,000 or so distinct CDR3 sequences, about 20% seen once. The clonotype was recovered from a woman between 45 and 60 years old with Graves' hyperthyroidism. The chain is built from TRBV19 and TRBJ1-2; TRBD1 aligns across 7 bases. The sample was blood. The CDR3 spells CASSITWDSTYGYTF. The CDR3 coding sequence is TGTGCCAGTAGTATAACCTGGGACAGCACCTATGGCTACACCTTC.